The clone carrying this T cell receptor beta chain has a single count. What it recognizes is unknown. The record originates from a study of brain T cells in children with intractable seizures. Broader study findings: Pre-surgery blood may have been undersampled, hiding some clones. Viral specificity was inferred only from CDR3 similarity; HCMV serostatus was unknown.

Only cases whose brain tissue showed the highest T cell transcript signatures were sequenced. Losses at the gene ends were 1 base for V and 5 bases for J; bases not matched to a gene: 11. The CDR3 loop spans 16 amino acids. Germline-derived CDR1 and CDR2 are MGHRA and YSYEKL. Profiled with immunoSEQ multiplex PCR; TCRdb holds only in-frame clones, not every one. Of 110,000 or so clones in the sample, approximately 94% are singletons; the top ten hold 3.8%. The chain is built from TRBV4-1 and TRBJ2-7, with TRBD1 matching over 7 bases. This TCR was recovered from a boy in the first two years of life with hemimegalencephaly and intractable seizures. The sequenced sample was peripheral blood, obtained at surgery. In DNA form, the CDR3 reads TGCGCCAGCAGCCAAGCGACGGGACAGAAGGGGGACGAGCAGTACTTC. Translated, it gives CASSQATGQKGDEQYF.